The rows below give T cell receptor beta chains drawn from one sample of a study of blood T cell repertoires in COVID-19. The table came from immunoSEQ multiplex PCR; TCRdb's copy has only in-frame clones and leaves some out. This repertoire shows 93,000 or so clones, about 86% found once; its top ten account for 3.5%. Sequenced material: peripheral blood. These receptors all come from a human donor in a cohort sampled during active COVID-19. Both conserved end residues are part of each CDR3. D genes are given only for firm matches. Clone size appears in some rows only: once, few, many, or a class for an expanded clone.

TGTGCCAGCAGTGAGGACACGAGCTCTGGAAACACCATATATTTT CASSEDTSSGNTIYF TRBJ1-3 - TRBV2 -
TGTGCCAGCAGCCCCGGCGGAGCGGGCTACACAGATACGCAGTATTTT CASSPGGAGYTDTQYF TRBJ2-3 - TRBV28 -
TGTGCCAGCTCACCACCGCCCGGGAACTACAATGAGCAGTTCTTC CASSPPPGNYNEQFF TRBJ2-1 - TRBV18 -
TGTGCCTGGAAAGGACTCCTCCAAGAGACCCAGTACTTC CAWKGLLQETQYF TRBJ2-5 - TRBV30 -
TGTGCCAGCAGCCTCAACAGGGGGGACACTGAAGCTTTCTTT CASSLNRGDTEAFF TRBJ1-1 TRBD1 TRBV7-3 -
TGTGCCAGCAGTCCAGGGACAACGGCATCCTACGAGCAGTACTTC CASSPGTTASYEQYF TRBJ2-7 - TRBV27 -
TGTGCCAGCAGTTTGATACATCGAGGAGGGGGCCAGACTGAAGCTTTCTTT CASSLIHRGGGQTEAFF TRBJ1-1 TRBD1 TRBV28 once
TGTGTCAGCAGCTTAGCGGGGACTAGGCAAGAGACCCAGTACTTC CVSSLAGTRQETQYF TRBJ2-5 TRBD2 TRBV7-2 -
TGTGCCAGCAGCGCCCCCCGGGACAGCCCCTACGAGCAGTACTTC CASSAPRDSPYEQYF TRBJ2-7 TRBD1 TRBV2 -
TGTGCCGGCAGCCAGGAGGGACTAGCGGGAGGCGAGCAGTTCTTC CAGSQEGLAGGEQFF TRBJ2-1 TRBD2 TRBV3-1/TRBV3-2 -
TGTGCCAGCAGGGTAGCGGGGGAAACCTACGAGCAGTACTTC CASRVAGETYEQYF TRBJ2-7 TRBD2 TRBV6-6 -
TGTGCCAGCAGTGATATGGCAGGGGGGTCCTACGAGCAGTACTTC CASSDMAGGSYEQYF TRBJ2-7 - TRBV25-1 -
TGTGCCAGTAGTATACGCGGGGGGGCACAAGAGACCCAGTACTTC CASSIRGGAQETQYF TRBJ2-5 TRBD2 TRBV19 -
TGTGCCAGCAGTCCAACAGGACGTGAGGAAAAACTGTTTTTT CASSPTGREEKLFF TRBJ1-4 - TRBV6-2/TRBV6-3 -
TGTGCCAGCAGCCCTTTGGATGGCGGGAGCAAAGAGACCCAGTACTTC CASSPLDGGSKETQYF TRBJ2-5 TRBD2 TRBV28 -
TGTGCCAGCAGTTACCTAGTTCAAGAGACCCAGTACTTC CASSYLVQETQYF TRBJ2-5 - TRBV6-6 -
TGTGCCAGCAGTTTCCTCGGGGTAGGGACCTACGAGCAGTACTTC CASSFLGVGTYEQYF TRBJ2-7 - TRBV6-5 -
TGTGCCATCAGTGAGGGGGCCTTCTCCTACGAGCAGTACTTC CAISEGAFSYEQYF TRBJ2-7 - TRBV10-3 -
TGTGCCAGCAGCAGGGGATCAGGGGGGAACTATGGCTACACCTTC CASSRGSGGNYGYTF TRBJ1-2 TRBD1 TRBV5-4 -
TGTGCCAGCAGCTTAGCAGGGGCGATAGCGGGAGGTTATAGCTCCTACGAGCAGTACTTC CASSLAGAIAGGYSSYEQYF TRBJ2-7 TRBD2 TRBV7-2 -
TGTGCCAGCAGCCAAGGCCGTGGGCCAGCCGGCGGCTACACCTTC CASSQGRGPAGGYTF TRBJ1-2 - TRBV4-2 -
TGTGCCAGCTCACCTTCCGGGACTAGATTAGGTACAGATACGCAGTATTTT CASSPSGTRLGTDTQYF TRBJ2-3 TRBD2 TRBV18 -
TGTGCCAGTACCCTGGACAGCATCAATCAGCCCCAGCATTTT CASTLDSINQPQHF TRBJ1-5 - TRBV19 -
TGCGCCAGCAGCCCGTCGTACGGACAGGACCTCACAGATACGCAGTATTTT CASSPSYGQDLTDTQYF TRBJ2-3 TRBD1 TRBV5-1 -
TGTGCCAGCAGCTTTGTGTGGGAGCAGGGGGCAGAGACCCAGTACTTC CASSFVWEQGAETQYF TRBJ2-5 TRBD1 TRBV5-6 few
TGTGCCAGCAGCTTAGACAGGGGGCTGGTCGAGCAGTACTTC CASSLDRGLVEQYF TRBJ2-7 TRBD1 TRBV7-2 -
TGCGCCAGCAGCCGAGCGGGAGCGGGAGAGACCCAGTACTTC CASSRAGAGETQYF TRBJ2-5 TRBD2 TRBV5-1 -
TGCGCCAGCAGCTTAGAAACCCCAGGGATTGATGGCTACACCTTC CASSLETPGIDGYTF TRBJ1-2 - TRBV5-1 -
TGTGCCAGCAGTTACCCCCATATCGAAGCAAAAGAGACCCAGTACTTC CASSYPHIEAKETQYF TRBJ2-5 - TRBV6-2/TRBV6-3 -
TGCGCCAGCAGCCTGGCAGACCCACCAGGTTCCTACGAGCAGTACTTC CASSLADPPGSYEQYF TRBJ2-7 - TRBV5-1 -
TGTGCCAGCAGTTTAGGACAGGGTGGGATTAATAGCTATGGCTACACCTTC CASSLGQGGINSYGYTF TRBJ1-2 TRBD1 TRBV27 -
TGTGCCAGCAGCCTTTGGGGGAGGCCTAATGAAAAACTGTTTTTT CASSLWGRPNEKLFF TRBJ1-4 - TRBV7-3 -
TGTGCCAGTAGTATTCGTCCGGGTCCTTCCTACGAGCAGTACTTC CASSIRPGPSYEQYF TRBJ2-7 - TRBV19 -
TGTGCCAGCAGCTTGGGGGCAGGGATCAATCAGCCCCAGCATTTT CASSLGAGINQPQHF TRBJ1-5 - TRBV7-9 -
TGTGCCAGCAGCGCTGGTCAGGGATATCAGCCCCAGCATTTT CASSAGQGYQPQHF TRBJ1-5 - TRBV5-8 -
TGTGCCAGCAAGACAGGCGGCGGGCACACCATATATTTT CASKTGGGHTIYF TRBJ1-3 - TRBV11-2 -
TGTGCCAGCAGCACCGGGACAGCGAACACCGGGGAGCTGTTTTTT CASSTGTANTGELFF TRBJ2-2 TRBD1 TRBV28 -
TGCGCCAGCAGCCGAGTACGCCACCGGGACAGGGACAATCAGCCCCAGCATTTT CASSRVRHRDRDNQPQHF TRBJ1-5 TRBD1 TRBV4-3 -
TGTGCCAGCAGTTACCGAAGGACAGGGGAGGCATCCTATAATTCACCCCTCCACTTT CASSYRRTGEASYNSPLHF TRBJ1-6 TRBD1 TRBV6-2/TRBV6-3 -
TGTGCCAGCATCCTAGCGGGGGGCAGCACAGATACGCAGTATTTT CASILAGGSTDTQYF TRBJ2-3 TRBD2 TRBV2 -
TGTGCCAGCTCCTCTCTGGGACAGGGCTGGGATACGCAGTATTTT CASSSLGQGWDTQYF TRBJ2-3 TRBD1 TRBV11-1 few
TGTGCCAGCAGCCGACAGGGGGGTAATTCACCCCTCCACTTT CASSRQGGNSPLHF TRBJ1-6 TRBD1 TRBV9 -
TGCGCCAGCAGCTGGAGCGGGAGTGGGTACAATGAGCAGTTCTTC CASSWSGSGYNEQFF TRBJ2-1 TRBD2 TRBV5-1 -
TGTGCCAGCAGCTTTGGAACTAGCGGGTTAGGTGGGCTGTTTTTT CASSFGTSGLGGLFF TRBJ2-2 TRBD2 TRBV5-6 -
TGTGCCAGCAGCTTCGGACTAGCGGTGAGCCAAGAGACCCAGTACTTC CASSFGLAVSQETQYF TRBJ2-5 TRBD2 TRBV5-4 -
TGCAGCGTTGTGATACAGGGGAAACTTGGCAATGAGCAGTTCTTC CSVVIQGKLGNEQFF TRBJ2-1 TRBD1 TRBV29-1 -
TGTGCCAGCAGCGGAGGACAGGGCTATAATGAAAAACTGTTTTTT CASSGGQGYNEKLFF TRBJ1-4 TRBD1 TRBV13 -
TGTGCCATCAGCTCAAGCCAGCGAGGAAGCGGGGGGGCACGGGAGACCCAGTACTTC CAISSSQRGSGGARETQYF TRBJ2-5 TRBD2 TRBV10-3 -
TGTGCCAGCAGCCCGACAGGGGGTGTTCAACCTAATGAAAAACTGTTTTTT CASSPTGGVQPNEKLFF TRBJ1-4 TRBD1 TRBV5-6 -
TGTGCCAGTAGTATTACCAAGGACAGCTACGAGCAGTACTTC CASSITKDSYEQYF TRBJ2-7 - TRBV19 -
TGTGCCAGCAGCTCTGGGGTCGGGATCGTAAACTATGGCTACACCTTC CASSSGVGIVNYGYTF TRBJ1-2 - TRBV7-2 -
TGTGCCAGCTCACCCGGCGGGACAGGTAGGGGGAGGGCCTACGAGCAGTACTTC CASSPGGTGRGRAYEQYF TRBJ2-7 - TRBV18 -
TGTGCCAGCAAGCCAGGGGGGGAAAAACTGTTTTTT CASKPGGEKLFF TRBJ1-4 TRBD1 TRBV12-3/TRBV12-4 -
TGTGCCAGTAGGGGACAGGGGGGCACTGAAGCTTTCTTT CASRGQGGTEAFF TRBJ1-1 TRBD1 TRBV19 -
TGTGCCAGCAGCCACGGACAGGGAAGCTACGAGCAGTACTTC CASSHGQGSYEQYF TRBJ2-7 TRBD1 TRBV3-1/TRBV3-2 -
TGTGCCAGCAGAGGGGACACTTATAATTCACCCCTCCACTTT CASRGDTYNSPLHF TRBJ1-6 - TRBV6-6 -